This T cell receptor (beta chain) is from a study of T cells in Graves' hyperthyroidism and ophthalmopathy. Study context: Peripheral blood was secured at the point of initial diagnosis, before any treatment.

V gave up 7 bases and J gave up 8 bases, with 11 bases separating them. The CDR3 contains 12 residues. Germline V gene sequence: CDR1 MNHEY, CDR2 SVGAGI. There were TCR beta CDR3 regions amplified from RNA transcripts. In the first-round RT-PCR of the TCR CDR3, the HTBI primer set was used. One entry per CDR3 protein results from TCRdb running MiXCR on the multiplex PCR reads. The table includes around 600,000 distinct CDR3 sequences, roughly 15% detected once. This clonotype was observed at least ten times. The sequencing input was blood. V usage is TRBV6-5 and J usage is TRBJ1-4, with unresolved D. The TCR sequence derives from a woman in her 50s with Graves' ophthalmopathy. CDR3 sequence (DNA): TGTGCCAGCACTTCTCTAGGGGAAAAACTGTTTTTT. Protein product: CASTSLGEKLFF.